These T cell receptor beta chains were read from a single sample in a study of blood T cell repertoires in COVID-19. Method: immunoSEQ multiplex PCR; TCRdb's copy keeps in-frame clones and lacks some. The sample includes about 110,000 clones, approximately 86% of them seen just once. The sample consisted of peripheral blood. These receptors all stem from a man aged 35 to 55 with acute or convalescent COVID-19. CDR3s include the opening cysteine and the closing phenylalanine or tryptophan. The D gene is left open where the match is weak. Size tells how often a clone was seen (once, few, many) or the class of an expanded clone, and some rows leave it out.

abundance: .; v_gene: TRBV9; j_gene: TRBJ1-3; d_gene: .; CDR3nt: TGTGCCAGCGGGCAGGACTCTGGAAACACCATATATTTT; CDR3aa: CASGQDSGNTIYF
abundance: .; v_gene: TRBV30; j_gene: TRBJ1-2; d_gene: .; CDR3nt: TGTGCCTGGAGTTCCCCAGGGGCAGGGAGATGGAACTATGGCTACACCTTC; CDR3aa: CAWSSPGAGRWNYGYTF
abundance: .; v_gene: TRBV9; j_gene: TRBJ2-2; d_gene: .; CDR3nt: TGTGCCAGCAGCGTAGAGGGGCACGGGGAGCTGTTTTTT; CDR3aa: CASSVEGHGELFF
abundance: .; v_gene: TRBV5-8; j_gene: TRBJ2-3; d_gene: .; CDR3nt: TGTGCCAGCCCATCTGGGAGTCCCACAGATACGCAGTATTTT; CDR3aa: CASPSGSPTDTQYF
abundance: .; v_gene: TRBV4-2; j_gene: TRBJ1-5; d_gene: TRBD1; CDR3nt: TGTGCCAGCAGCCATGACAGGGGTACCAATCAGCCCCAGCATTTT; CDR3aa: CASSHDRGTNQPQHF
abundance: .; v_gene: TRBV7-2; j_gene: TRBJ1-2; d_gene: .; CDR3nt: TGTGCCAGCAGAATGGGGGCCTATCACTTC; CDR3aa: CASRMGAYHF
abundance: .; v_gene: TRBV10-1; j_gene: TRBJ2-7; d_gene: .; CDR3nt: TGCGCCAGCAGTGAGTACAGCAGTACACCCTACGAGCAGTACTTC; CDR3aa: CASSEYSSTPYEQYF
abundance: .; v_gene: TRBV5-6; j_gene: TRBJ1-2; d_gene: .; CDR3nt: TGTGCCAGCAGCACGGGACACCGAGCTAACTATGGCTACACCTTC; CDR3aa: CASSTGHRANYGYTF
abundance: .; v_gene: TRBV15; j_gene: TRBJ2-7; d_gene: .; CDR3nt: TGTGCCACCAGCACTGACGGGAGCTCCTACGAGCAGTACTTC; CDR3aa: CATSTDGSSYEQYF
abundance: .; v_gene: TRBV2; j_gene: TRBJ2-2; d_gene: TRBD1; CDR3nt: TGTGCCGGAGGAGTTAGACAGGGCAACACCGGGGAGCTGTTTTTT; CDR3aa: CAGGVRQGNTGELFF
abundance: .; v_gene: TRBV7-9; j_gene: TRBJ1-1; d_gene: TRBD1; CDR3nt: TGTGCCAGCAGCGCTTCAGGGGGCACTGAAGCTTTCTTT; CDR3aa: CASSASGGTEAFF
abundance: .; v_gene: TRBV11-2; j_gene: TRBJ2-2; d_gene: TRBD2; CDR3nt: TGTGCCAGCAGCTCCGGGACTACGGACACCGGGGAGCTGTTTTTT; CDR3aa: CASSSGTTDTGELFF
abundance: .; v_gene: TRBV27; j_gene: TRBJ2-3; d_gene: TRBD2; CDR3nt: TGTGCCAGCAGCCGCCGGACTAGCGGCCTGTTGGGCCCAGATACGCAGTATTTT; CDR3aa: CASSRRTSGLLGPDTQYF
abundance: .; v_gene: TRBV14; j_gene: TRBJ1-2; d_gene: .; CDR3nt: TGTGCCAGCAGCCAAATGACAGCTAACTATGGCTACACCTTC; CDR3aa: CASSQMTANYGYTF
abundance: once; v_gene: TRBV27; j_gene: TRBJ2-1; d_gene: .; CDR3nt: TGTGCCAGCAGTCCGACTAGCAGGGGTGAGCAGTTCTTC; CDR3aa: CASSPTSRGEQFF
abundance: .; v_gene: TRBV3-1/TRBV3-2; j_gene: TRBJ2-5; d_gene: .; CDR3nt: TGTGCCAGCAGCCAAATTGACAGCGAAGAGACCCAGTACTTC; CDR3aa: CASSQIDSEETQYF
abundance: once; v_gene: TRBV7-9; j_gene: TRBJ1-2; d_gene: .; CDR3nt: TGTGCCAGCAGCCAAACTATAGACAGGCCTATCACCTTC; CDR3aa: CASSQTIDRPITF
abundance: .; v_gene: TRBV9; j_gene: TRBJ2-1; d_gene: .; CDR3nt: TGTGCCAGCAGCTCTCAAGGGAGAACCTACAATGAGCAGTTCTTC; CDR3aa: CASSSQGRTYNEQFF
abundance: .; v_gene: TRBV9; j_gene: TRBJ2-7; d_gene: TRBD1; CDR3nt: TGTGCCAGCGCAGAGGGTCTGGGACAGGGGGCTAGCGAGCAGTACTTC; CDR3aa: CASAEGLGQGASEQYF